This T cell receptor beta chain emerged from a study of blood T cell dynamics during melanoma immunotherapy. The J segment lost 3 bases and the V segment lost 1 base, leaving 2 bases of the junction unmatched. The CDR3 consists of 14 residues. Germline CDR1 reads GTSNPN; CDR2 reads SVGIG (reference sequence). Clones were sequenced by immunoSEQ multiplex PCR, and TCRdb holds only the in-frame ones, with some missing. The data hold around 15,000 clones, with approximately 87% observed a single time. Time point of the sample: pre-treatment baseline. The V gene is TRBV30, the J gene TRBJ2-2; 7 nucleotides line up with TRBD1. The sample here was blood, taken from a patient treated with checkpoint blockade. This TCR derives from a human donor with melanoma. The DNA of the CDR3 is TGTGCCTGGAGTGGGGACAGTGACACCGGGGAGCTGTTTTTT. It translates to CAWSGDSDTGELFF. Looking up the rest from reference TRBV30 and TRBJ2-2 gives the full variable domain: SQTIHQWPATLVQPVGSPLSLECTVEGTSNPNLYWYRQAAGRGLQLLFYSVGIGQISSEVPQNLSASRPQDRQFILSSKKLLLSDSGFYLCAWSGDSDTGELFFGEGSRLTVL.